This TCR beta chain originates from a study of cytotoxic CD8 clonotypes in ibrutinib-treated CLL. This clone has just a few counts. Antigen: not known. Repertoires were generated with immunoSEQ multiplex PCR, while TCRdb's copy carries only in-frame clones and drops some. This table has roughly 180,000 clones, roughly four fifths appearing once. This CDR3 is 15 amino acids long. Germline CDR1 and CDR2: SGDLS and YYNGEE. The ends were cut back, 3 bases at V and 0 bases at J, with 10 bases in the middle. Regarding the study as a whole: Age-matched healthy donor levels were exceeded by baseline clonality, which tracked circulating CD8+ T-cell counts.

The chain combines TRBV9 with TRBJ1-3; D uncertain. The specimen comprised PBMCs, sampled after 24 months of ibrutinib treatment. This receptor was obtained from a human donor with chronic lymphocytic leukemia. The CDR3 nucleotides are TGTGCCAGCAGCGGTGTACCGAGCTCTGGAAACACCATATATTTT. This codes for CASSGVPSSGNTIYF.